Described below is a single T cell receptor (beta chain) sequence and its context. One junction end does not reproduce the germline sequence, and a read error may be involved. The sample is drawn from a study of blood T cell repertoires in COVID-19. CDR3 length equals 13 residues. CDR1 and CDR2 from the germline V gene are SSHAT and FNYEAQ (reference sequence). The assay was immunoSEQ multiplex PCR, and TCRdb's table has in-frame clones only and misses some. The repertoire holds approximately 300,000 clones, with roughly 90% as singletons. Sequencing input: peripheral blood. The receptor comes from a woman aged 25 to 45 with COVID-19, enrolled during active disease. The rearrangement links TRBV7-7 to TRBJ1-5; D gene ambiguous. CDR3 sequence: CASSAGYNQPQHF. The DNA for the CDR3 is TGTGCTAGCAGCGCGGGGTACAATCAGCCCCAGCATTTT.